This T cell receptor beta chain stems from a study of PD-1 blockade in classical Hodgkin lymphoma. Whole-study findings and limits: The study found that TCR diversity rose significantly by C4D1 in CD4+ but not CD8+ cells. Some patients started nivolumab under 1 year after ASCT, and they were excluded. When set against healthy donors, newly diagnosed patients were reported to show lower baseline TCR diversity.

From germline, CDR1 is SGHNT and CDR2 YYREEE (reference sequence). This CDR3 has 14 residues. The V and J ends lost 6 bases and 0 bases respectively, with 12 bases between them. Measured with immunoSEQ multiplex PCR; TCRdb has only the in-frame clones, and not every one. The sample lists about 13,000 clones; roughly nine tenths were seen once. This clone was detected once. The antigen is unknown. Every single patient, without exception, relapsed after autologous stem cell transplantation, and brentuximab vedotin exposure varied. The source was peripheral blood mononuclear cells (PBMCs), collected at baseline. The sequence was collected from a human donor with classical Hodgkin lymphoma. This chain links TRBV5-4 with TRBJ1-2, with no clear D. The CDR3 loop reads CASTEGTANYGYTF. In DNA form, the CDR3 reads TGTGCCAGCACAGAGGGAACCGCTAACTATGGCTACACCTTC.